The rows below give T cell receptor beta chains drawn from one sample of a study of cytomegalovirus exposure and HLA in healthy donors. Sequenced by immunoSEQ multiplex PCR; TCRdb stores in-frame clones only, minus some. The sample contains around 230,000 clones, approximately 85% of which appear only once. The specimen was PBMCs. These receptors were obtained from a girl aged 2 to 9 in good health and CMV-seronegative. Both conserved end residues are part of each CDR3. Fields, in order: V gene, D gene, J gene, clone size, CDR3 protein, CDR3 DNA. D genes are given only for firm matches. Expanded clones get a size class; other rows say once, few or many, or leave the size out.

>TRBV15|.|TRBJ1-5|.
CATSRDYPQHSNQPQHF
TGTGCCACCAGCAGAGATTATCCCCAACATAGCAATCAGCCCCAGCATTTT
>TRBV12-5|.|TRBJ1-1|.
CASGSTGQTNTEAFF
TGTGCTAGTGGCTCGACCGGACAGACGAACACTGAAGCTTTCTTT
>TRBV2|.|TRBJ1-1|.
CASMGGGRAFF
TGTGCCAGCATGGGGGGAGGGAGAGCTTTCTTT
>TRBV5-6|.|TRBJ2-3|few
CASSLVGGHTQYF
TGTGCCAGCAGCTTGGTTGGGGGCCATACGCAGTATTTT
>TRBV19|.|TRBJ1-5|.
CASSISQGYGQPQHF
TGTGCCAGTAGTATCTCACAGGGTTATGGTCAGCCCCAGCATTTT
>TRBV10-2|.|TRBJ2-7|.
CASSVRQGGDEQYF
TGCGCCAGCAGTGTGCGTCAGGGCGGGGACGAGCAGTACTTC
>TRBV20-1|.|TRBJ1-4|.
CSARAGGELFF
TGCAGTGCTAGGGCGGGTGGAGAACTGTTTTTT
>TRBV5-8|TRBD2|TRBJ2-1|.
CASSLAGGHNEQFF
TGTGCCAGCAGCTTGGCGGGGGGGCACAATGAGCAGTTCTTC
>TRBV7-2|TRBD1|TRBJ1-2|.
CASSLLQGAPYGYTF
TGTGCCAGCAGCTTATTACAGGGGGCGCCCTATGGCTACACCTTC
>TRBV10-3|TRBD1|TRBJ2-7|.
CAITPGQGYEQYF
TGTGCCATCACTCCGGGACAGGGCTACGAGCAGTACTTC
>TRBV7-9|.|TRBJ2-5|.
CASSLGITQETQYF
TGTGCCAGCAGTCTCGGGATCACCCAAGAGACCCAGTACTTC